This T cell receptor (beta chain) was recovered during a study of shared clonotypes between healthy human individuals. Some clones are missing from TCRdb's copy, which holds only in-frame ones; the method was immunoSEQ multiplex PCR. The sample gives 450,000 to 550,000 clones, 75% to 85% of which show up once; 10% to 15% is in the top ten. V trimming: 8 bases; J trimming: 1 base; junction bases outside the gene matches: 5. The CDR3 sequence is 14 residues long. In germline, CDR1 is MNHNY, CDR2 SVGAGI (reference sequence). The chain is built from TRBV6-6 and TRBJ2-3, with 8 bases fitting TRBD1. This clonotype originated in a middle-aged woman in good health. Some clones in this sample may be carry-over from other donors' samples. Sequencing was performed on PBMCs. As DNA, the CDR3 is TGTGCCAGCGGGTCGGGACAGGGCACAGATACGCAGTATTTT. Protein product: CASGSGQGTDTQYF.